The present T cell receptor (beta chain) was sequenced within a study of T cells in pancreatic ductal adenocarcinoma. The study, taken as a whole, reports: Compared with tumor, blood showed more total productive templates and around 8.4-fold more clonotypes.

Profiling relied on immunoSEQ multiplex PCR, and the TCRdb table lists in-frame clones only, not all of them. The data show some 5,400 clones, with about 70% seen just once and approximately 10% held by the top ten. No neoadjuvant therapy was given to the selected pancreatic ductal adenocarcinoma patients before their surgery. Details on this clone: The antigen remains unidentified.

The CDR3 sequence is 13 residues long. Germline loops: CDR1 SGHAT, CDR2 FQNNGV. Unmatched junction bases numbered 6, after V lost 4 bases and J lost 9 bases. The receptor was derived from a human donor with pancreatic ductal adenocarcinoma. The genes are TRBV11-2 and TRBJ1-5; TRBD1 agrees at 7 bases. Sequenced sample: pancreatic tumor tissue. The chain's CDR3 is CASSSGGGMPQHF. CDR3 in DNA: TGTGCCAGCAGCTCAGGGGGTGGTATGCCCCAGCATTTT.